The 7 T cell receptor beta chains presented below share a single source sample, sequenced in a study of blood T cell repertoires in COVID-19. The repertoire was sequenced with immunoSEQ multiplex PCR; TCRdb's copy has only in-frame clones and lacks some. The sample contains about 54,000 clones, 88% of which appear only once. Sample: peripheral blood. All receptors come from a human donor in a cohort sampled during active COVID-19.

The J gene is TRBJ2-1, the V gene TRBV27; the D gene is possibly TRBD1 (5 bases). Looked up from germline, CDR1 is MNHEY and CDR2 is SMNVEV (reference sequence). CDR3 size: 16 residues. Trimming pared 4 bases from V and 2 bases from J, leaving 15 bases between. The CDR3 DNA is TGTGCCAGCAGTTCCCGGCAAGGGGCCACCTACAATGAGCAGTTCTTC. Translation: CASSSRQGATYNEQFF.

The V call is TRBV27, the J call TRBJ1-4; the D gene is possibly TRBD1 (6 bases). The germline CDR1 and CDR2 sequences are MNHEY and SMNVEV (reference sequence). The CDR3 totals 14 residues. V shed 8 bases and J shed 8 bases, with 18 bases lying between them. CDR3 DNA: TGTGCCAGCGGCAAACAGGGAGTAGGGGAAAAACTGTTTTTT. This translates into CASGKQGVGEKLFF.

V gene TRBV12-3 or TRBV12-4 combines with J gene TRBJ2-2; D unclear. The CDR3 runs to 11 residues. The V gene lost 5 bases and the J gene lost 13 bases, with 11 bases spanning the gap. The CDR3 region has the DNA TGTGCCAGCAGTCCTAGACTGGGGCTGTTTTTT. This sequence encodes CASSPRLGLFF.

This chain connects TRBV2 to TRBJ2-5; perhaps TRBD1 as D (6 bases). This CDR3 has 13 residues. Trimming stripped 3 bases from V and 4 bases from J, with 9 bases between. Germline values: CDR1 SNHLY, CDR2 FYNNEI. The CDR3 sequence is CASSDRGGETQYF. The CDR3 coding sequence is TGTGCCAGCAGTGATCGAGGGGGAGAGACCCAGTACTTC.

The J gene is TRBJ1-1, the V gene TRBV5-1; D uncertain. Per the germline V gene, CDR1 is SGHRS and CDR2 is YFSETQ. The CDR3 contains 12 residues. The V end lost 4 bases, the J end lost 3 bases, and 7 bases lay between the germline ends. CDR3 DNA: TGCGCCAGCAGCACCGGGGACACTGAAGCTTTCTTT. This codes for CASSTGDTEAFF.

The chain links TRBV5-4 to TRBJ2-1, with TRBD2 identical over 10 bases. The CDR3 loop spans 15 amino acids. Looked up from germline, CDR1 is SGHNT and CDR2 is YYREEE (reference sequence). V trimming: 3 bases; J trimming: 5 bases; junction bases outside the gene matches: 5. The CDR3 here is CASSSGLALNNEQFF. The CDR3 DNA is TGTGCCAGCAGCTCGGGACTAGCGCTCAACAATGAGCAGTTCTTC.

This chain connects TRBV27 to TRBJ2-2; 7 bases line up with TRBD2. J was trimmed by 4 bases and V by 10 bases; bases with no gene match: 9. This CDR3 has 14 residues. Germline V gives CDR1 MNHEY, CDR2 SMNVEV (reference sequence). CDR3 region: CATRDYRSTGELFF. CDR3 nucleotide sequence: TGTGCCACCCGGGACTACAGATCCACCGGGGAGCTGTTTTTT.